This T cell receptor beta chain was retrieved from a study of T cells after yellow fever vaccination. This clonotype turned up a few times. TCRdb reanalysed the 5' RACE reads using MiXCR and keeps one entry per CDR3 protein. Among 200,000 to 250,000 distinct CDR3 sequences listed, 2.5% to 3.5% were seen once. The TCR comes from a man aged 18 to 30 who received the YFV17D yellow fever vaccine. The specimen comprised CD4+ T cells sorted from PBMCs, sampled 10 days after the yellow fever booster vaccination.

CDR3 sequence: CSASRGWGYQETQYF. The CDR3 DNA reads as TGCAGTGCTAGTCGGGGCTGGGGGTACCAAGAGACCCAGTACTTC. This chain links TRBV20-1 with TRBJ2-5; tentatively, D is TRBD1 or TRBD2 (5 bases each). Trimming removed 3 bases from V and 0 bases from J, with 14 bases in between. Germline V gene data show CDR1 as DFQATT and CDR2 as SNEGSKA (reference sequence). The CDR3 covers 15 residues.